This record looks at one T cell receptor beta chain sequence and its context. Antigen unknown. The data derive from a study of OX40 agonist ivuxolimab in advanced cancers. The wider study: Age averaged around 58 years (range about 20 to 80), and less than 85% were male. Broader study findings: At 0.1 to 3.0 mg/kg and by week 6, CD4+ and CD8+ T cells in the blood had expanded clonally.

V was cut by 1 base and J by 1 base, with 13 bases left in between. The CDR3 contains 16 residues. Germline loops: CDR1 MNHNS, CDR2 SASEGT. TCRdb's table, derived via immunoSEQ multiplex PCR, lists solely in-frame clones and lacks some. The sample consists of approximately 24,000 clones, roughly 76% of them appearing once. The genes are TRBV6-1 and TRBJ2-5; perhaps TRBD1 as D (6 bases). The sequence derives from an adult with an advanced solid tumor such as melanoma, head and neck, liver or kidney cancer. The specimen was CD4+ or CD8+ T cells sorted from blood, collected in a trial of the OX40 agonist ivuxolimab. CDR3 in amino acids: CASSEEWTDFQETQYF. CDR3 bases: TGTGCCAGCAGTGAAGAGTGGACAGACTTCCAAGAGACCCAGTACTTC.